These 16 T cell receptor beta chains were all obtained from the same sample, sequenced in a study of Ad26.COV2.S vaccination and SARS-CoV-2 variants. Treatment denoted: roughly 18 received Ad26.COV2.S at low or high dose, single or two shots; roughly 5 received placebo; per-sample allocation not given. Sample collection was performed on day 63 after the first vaccine or placebo injection. Method: immunoSEQ multiplex PCR; TCRdb's copy keeps in-frame clones and lacks some. Of just over 350,000 clones listed, 85% are singletons. The sample consisted of peripheral blood, taken in a trial of Ad26.COV2.S vaccine versus placebo. The receptors were sampled from a person aged 18-65 years who received the Ad26.COV2.S COVID-19 vaccine or a placebo.

Of note for this clone: At one end the junction does not follow the germline gene, possibly because of a read error. The chain is built from TRBV19 and TRBJ1-1; D is undetermined. This CDR3 comprises 14 residues. CDR1 and CDR2 from the germline V gene are LNHDA and SQIVND (reference sequence). The CDR3: CASSPRNMNSEAFF. The DNA for the CDR3 is TGTGCCAGTAGTCCGAGGAACATGAACTCTGAAGCTTTCTTT.

CDR3 sequence: CASSQDFAGYEQYF. In DNA form, the CDR3 reads TGTGCCAGCAGCCAAGATTTTGCAGGCTACGAGCAGTACTTC. The chain recombines TRBV3-1 (or the pseudogene TRBV3-2) with TRBJ2-7; D call uncertain. The CDR3 runs 14 residues. Trimming shortened V by 0 bases and J by 3 bases, and 9 bases separated the two germline ends. CDR1 LGHDT and CDR2 YNNKEL come from the germline V gene (reference sequence).

This chain links TRBV11-2 with TRBJ2-7; D is uncertain. The CDR3 extends over 15 amino acids. Between the trimmed V and J ends, which lost 0 bases and 0 bases, there was a span of 9 bases. Per germline, CDR1 SGHAT and CDR2 FQNNGV. The CDR3 DNA is TGTGCCAGCAGCTTAGAGTTCACACTCTCCTACGAGCAGTACTTC. Protein: CASSLEFTLSYEQYF.

The chain employs TRBV19 and TRBJ2-7, with 10 bases lining up with TRBD1. CDR1 is LNHDA, CDR2 SQIVND, per germline (reference sequence). The CDR3 extends over 15 amino acids. J lost 1 base, V lost 2 bases, and 2 bases had no gene match. The CDR3 bases are TGTGCCAGTAGTATAAGGACAGGGGGATCCTACGAGCAGTACTTC. As protein: CASSIRTGGSYEQYF.

This clone was observed a few times. This chain connects TRBV7-2 to TRBJ2-2; 7 nucleotides align to TRBD2. Germline loops: CDR1 SGHTA, CDR2 FQGNSA. V shed 2 bases, J shed 1 base, and the junction held 1 base outside the gene matches. The CDR3 has 15 residues. This CDR3 reads CASSLLAENTGELFF. The CDR3 coding sequence is TGTGCCAGCAGCTTACTAGCGGAGAACACCGGGGAGCTGTTTTTT.

The V gene is TRBV27, the J gene TRBJ1-2; D might be TRBD1 (6 bases). Germline V CDR1 and CDR2: MNHEY, SMNVEV (reference sequence). The CDR3 extends over 12 amino acids. Trimming left V 11 bases short and J 3 bases short, with 13 bases between. The CDR3 reads CASMGHHYGYTF. The CDR3 region has the DNA TGTGCCTCCATGGGACATCACTATGGCTACACCTTC.

This clone was seen once. J is TRBJ2-2 and V is TRBV5-5, with TRBD2 matching over 13 bases. V was clipped by 4 bases and J by 0 bases; unmatched bases: 3. The CDR3 consists of 17 residues. CDR1 SGHKS and CDR2 YYEKEE come from the germline V gene (reference sequence). The CDR3 protein is CASSPGLAGANTGELFF. DNA of the CDR3: TGTGCCAGCAGCCCCGGACTAGCGGGAGCGAACACCGGGGAGCTGTTTTTT.

The genes are TRBV19 and TRBJ1-1; no clear D gene. V was cut by 5 bases and J by 2 bases, with 9 bases left in between. The germline V gene has CDR1 LNHDA and CDR2 SQIVND (reference sequence). There are 13 residues in the CDR3. CDR3 DNA sequence: TGTGCCAGTAGTTTGGGAAGAAACACTGAAGCTTTCTTT. Its protein product is CASSLGRNTEAFF.

This rearrangement joins TRBV12-5 to TRBJ1-2; TRBD1 might be the D (5 bases). V was clipped by 5 bases and J by 4 bases, with 5 bases between them. This CDR3 comprises 11 residues. Germline V CDR1 and CDR2: LGHNT, FRNRAP. This CDR3 is CASGTGYGYTF. CDR3 nucleotides: TGTGCTAGTGGTACAGGCTATGGCTACACCTTC.

This clone has only a few counts. V and J are TRBV5-1 and TRBJ2-7; perhaps TRBD2 as D (6 bases). The CDR3 sequence is 15 residues long. Germline CDR1 and CDR2: SGHRS and YFSETQ. Trimming pared 6 bases from V and 3 bases from J, leaving 19 bases between. CDR3 in amino acids: CASNLGGEGLYEQYF. The CDR3 DNA sequence: TGCGCCAGCAACCTAGGCGGGGAAGGGCTCTACGAGCAGTACTTC.

The J gene is TRBJ1-6, the V gene TRBV7-8; TRBD1 agrees at 9 bases. V shed 1 base, J shed 0 bases, and the junction held 4 bases outside the gene matches. This CDR3 has 18 residues. The germline V gene encodes CDR1 SGHVS and CDR2 FQNEAQ. CDR3 DNA sequence: TGTGCCAGCAGCTTAGTGGGGACAGGGAGCTCCTATAATTCACCCCTCCACTTT. It encodes CASSLVGTGSSYNSPLHF.

As DNA, the CDR3 is TGTGCCAGCAGCTTGGCAGGTAGCGGGGGCTACAATGAGCAGTTCTTC. This sequence encodes CASSLAGSGGYNEQFF. The V and J genes are TRBV5-4 and TRBJ2-1; 9 nucleotides match TRBD2. Germline V gene data show CDR1 as SGHNT and CDR2 as YYREEE (reference sequence). With 0 bases clipped from V and 3 bases from J, the junction kept 4 bases outside the gene matches. The CDR3 is 16 residues long.

The chain uses TRBV19 and TRBJ2-3; 8 bases line up with TRBD2. V was pared by 1 base and J by 4 bases, with 7 bases of the junction left unmatched. The CDR3 runs 16 residues. Germline CDR1 reads LNHDA; CDR2 reads SQIVND (reference sequence). In DNA, the CDR3 is TGTGCCAGTAGTATAGGTCTCGGGGGGGCCTCAGATACGCAGTATTTT. Protein product: CASSIGLGGASDTQYF.

The gene calls are TRBV6-5 and TRBJ2-2; 10 nucleotides align to TRBD1. CDR3 length: 15 amino acids. Per the germline V gene, CDR1 is MNHEY and CDR2 is SVGAGI. V lost 5 bases and J lost 1; bases outside the gene matches: 1. CDR3 DNA sequence: TGTGCCAGCAGTCGGACAGGGGGGAACACCGGGGAGCTGTTTTTT. As protein: CASSRTGGNTGELFF.

This clone was detected only once. The DNA for the CDR3 is TGCGCCAGCAGCCAAGACGGGTCAGGGTTAGTTTATGGCTACACCTTC. Amino acids: CASSQDGSGLVYGYTF. This chain links TRBV4-1 with TRBJ1-2; a possible D gene is TRBD1 (5 bases). Germline loops: CDR1 MGHRA, CDR2 YSYEKL. The CDR3 extends over 16 amino acids. With 0 bases removed from V and 5 bases from J, the gap between germline ends came to 16 bases.

This rearrangement joins TRBV11-2 to TRBJ1-1; no firm D call. This CDR3 spans 12 amino acids. Germline CDR1 reads SGHAT; CDR2 reads FQNNGV. V was cut by 6 bases and J by 2 bases, with 7 bases left in between. CDR3 in amino acids: CASRGLNTEAFF. The DNA of the CDR3 is TGTGCCAGCAGAGGATTAAACACTGAAGCTTTCTTT.